The clone carrying this T cell receptor beta chain was found a few times. Its antigen is undetermined. RNA transcripts were the template for amplifying TCR beta CDR3 regions. A set of HTBI primers served as the primers for a first-round RT-PCR of the TCR CDR3. TCRdb passed the multiplex PCR reads through MiXCR, listing each CDR3 protein once. The data show hundreds of thousands of distinct CDR3 sequences, approximately 15% seen once. This sample was included in a study of T cells in Graves' hyperthyroidism and ophthalmopathy. Study details: The initial diagnosis was the point when peripheral blood was collected, ahead of any treatment. Broader study findings: Clonotypes that were expanded in thyroid above 0.001 mostly appeared in blood too.

Germline V gene lookup returns CDR1 LNHNV and CDR2 YYDKDF (reference sequence). V lost 1 base to trimming and J lost 4 bases, with 11 bases between them. The length of the CDR3 is 15 residues. Disease duration under 2 months; hyperthyroidism patients were aged 18 to 65. The sample was blood. This chain uses TRBV15 with TRBJ2-1, with unresolved D. The TCR was taken from a young woman with Graves' hyperthyroidism. The CDR3: CATSRVSALYNEQFF. CDR3 nucleotide sequence: TGTGCCACCAGCAGAGTCTCGGCCCTATACAATGAGCAGTTCTTC.